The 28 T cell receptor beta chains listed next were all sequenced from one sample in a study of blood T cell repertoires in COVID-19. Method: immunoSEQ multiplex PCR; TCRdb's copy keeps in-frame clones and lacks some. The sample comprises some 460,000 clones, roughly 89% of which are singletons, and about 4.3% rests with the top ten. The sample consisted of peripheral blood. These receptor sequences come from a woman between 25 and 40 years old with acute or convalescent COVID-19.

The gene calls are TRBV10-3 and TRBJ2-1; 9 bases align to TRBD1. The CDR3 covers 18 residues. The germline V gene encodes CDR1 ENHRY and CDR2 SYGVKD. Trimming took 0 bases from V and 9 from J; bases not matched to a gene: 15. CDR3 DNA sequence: TGTGCCATCAGTGAGTCGGCTCCCGGGGGACAGGGTGCGAGTGAGCAGTTCTTC. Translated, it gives CAISESAPGGQGASEQFF.

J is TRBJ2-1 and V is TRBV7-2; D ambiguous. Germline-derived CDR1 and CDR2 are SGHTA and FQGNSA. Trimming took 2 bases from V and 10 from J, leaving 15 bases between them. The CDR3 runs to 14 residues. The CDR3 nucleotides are TGTGCCAGCAGCTTAATCAATATTGGCGGAGAGCAGTTCTTC. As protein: CASSLINIGGEQFF.

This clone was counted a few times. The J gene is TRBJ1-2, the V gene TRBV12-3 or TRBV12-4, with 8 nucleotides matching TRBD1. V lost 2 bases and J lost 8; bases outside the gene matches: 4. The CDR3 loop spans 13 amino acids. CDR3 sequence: CASSLTGGSGYTF. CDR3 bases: TGTGCCAGCAGTTTAACAGGGGGTAGCGGCTACACCTTC.

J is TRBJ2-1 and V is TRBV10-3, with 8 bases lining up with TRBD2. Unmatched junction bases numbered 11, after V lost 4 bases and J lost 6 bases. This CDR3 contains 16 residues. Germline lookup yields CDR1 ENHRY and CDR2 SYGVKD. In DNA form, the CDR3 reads TGTGCCATCAGTGGGGTTAGCGGGGTGAACTTCAATGAGCAGTTCTTC. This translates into CAISGVSGVNFNEQFF.

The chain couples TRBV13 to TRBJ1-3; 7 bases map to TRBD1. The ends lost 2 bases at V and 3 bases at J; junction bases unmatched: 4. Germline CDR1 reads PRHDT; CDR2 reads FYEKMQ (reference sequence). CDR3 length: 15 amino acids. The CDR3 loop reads CASSLRGQGGNTIYF. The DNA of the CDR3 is TGTGCCAGCAGCTTAAGGGGGCAGGGTGGAAACACCATATATTTT.

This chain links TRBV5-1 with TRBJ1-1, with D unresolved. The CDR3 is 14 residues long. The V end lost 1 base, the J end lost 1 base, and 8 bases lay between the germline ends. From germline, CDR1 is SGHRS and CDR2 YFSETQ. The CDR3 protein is CASSLSGQNTEAFF. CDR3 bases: TGCGCCAGCAGCTTGTCTGGGCAGAACACTGAAGCTTTCTTT.

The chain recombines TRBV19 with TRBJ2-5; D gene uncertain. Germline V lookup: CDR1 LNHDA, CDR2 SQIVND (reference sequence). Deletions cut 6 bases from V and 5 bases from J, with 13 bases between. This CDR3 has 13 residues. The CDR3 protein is CASSKAGVETQYF. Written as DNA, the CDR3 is TGTGCCAGTAGCAAGGCAGGCGTCGAGACCCAGTACTTC.

As DNA, the CDR3 is TGTGCCAGCAGTCCAGCGGGGAGCCGGAATGAAAAACTGTTTTTT. This translates into CASSPAGSRNEKLFF. V and J are TRBV9 and TRBJ1-4; D gene unclear. The CDR3 has 15 residues. Germline V gene data show CDR1 as SGDLS and CDR2 as YYNGEE. The V end lost 5 bases, the J end lost 5 bases, and 16 bases lay between the germline ends.

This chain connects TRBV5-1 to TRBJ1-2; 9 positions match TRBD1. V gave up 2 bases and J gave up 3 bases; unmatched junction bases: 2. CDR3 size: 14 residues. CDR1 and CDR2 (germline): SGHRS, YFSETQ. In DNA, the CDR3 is TGCGCCAGCAGCTTTCGGACAGGGGACTATGGCTACACCTTC. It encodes CASSFRTGDYGYTF.

Here the CDR3 reads CASSVEQGGFGNTIYF. The CDR3 nucleotides are TGTGCCAGCAGCGTAGAACAGGGGGGATTTGGAAACACCATATATTTT. The rearrangement links TRBV9 to TRBJ1-3, with 8 bases aligning to TRBD1. The V gene end was trimmed by 0 bases and the J gene end by 3 bases; junction bases not matched to a gene: 5. CDR3 length: 16 amino acids. Looked up from germline, CDR1 is SGDLS and CDR2 is YYNGEE.

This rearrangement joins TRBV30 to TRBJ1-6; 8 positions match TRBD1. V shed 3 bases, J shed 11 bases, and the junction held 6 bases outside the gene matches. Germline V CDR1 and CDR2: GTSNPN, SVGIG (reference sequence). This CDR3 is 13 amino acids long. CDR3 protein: CAWRAGRGPPLHF. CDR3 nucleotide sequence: TGTGCCTGGAGAGCTGGCAGGGGGCCACCCCTCCACTTT.

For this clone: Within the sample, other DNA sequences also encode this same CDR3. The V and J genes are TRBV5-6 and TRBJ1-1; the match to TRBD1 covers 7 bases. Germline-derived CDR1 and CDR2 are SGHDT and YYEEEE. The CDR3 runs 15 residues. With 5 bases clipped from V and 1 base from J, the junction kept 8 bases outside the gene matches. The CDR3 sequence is CASSALTGENTEAFF. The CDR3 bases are TGTGCCAGCAGTGCACTAACAGGGGAGAACACTGAAGCTTTCTTT.

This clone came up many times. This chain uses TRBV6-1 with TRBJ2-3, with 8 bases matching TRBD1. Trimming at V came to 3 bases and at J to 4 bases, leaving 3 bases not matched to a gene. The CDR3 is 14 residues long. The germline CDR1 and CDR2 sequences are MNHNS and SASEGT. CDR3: CASSDQTGADTQYF. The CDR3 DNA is TGTGCCAGCAGTGACCAGACAGGGGCAGATACGCAGTATTTT.

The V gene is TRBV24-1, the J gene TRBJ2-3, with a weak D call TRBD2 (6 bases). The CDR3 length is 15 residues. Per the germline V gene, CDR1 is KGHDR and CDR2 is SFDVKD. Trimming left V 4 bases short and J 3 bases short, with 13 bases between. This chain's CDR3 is CATSERLGGTDTQYF. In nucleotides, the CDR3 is TGTGCCACCAGTGAAAGACTAGGAGGGACAGATACGCAGTATTTT.

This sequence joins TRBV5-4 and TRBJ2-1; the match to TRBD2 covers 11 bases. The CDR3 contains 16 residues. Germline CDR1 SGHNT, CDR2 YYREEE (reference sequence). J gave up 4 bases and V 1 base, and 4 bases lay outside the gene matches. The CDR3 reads CASSLSSGGQYNEQFF. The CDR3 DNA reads TGTGCCAGCAGCTTGTCTAGCGGGGGGCAGTACAATGAGCAGTTCTTC. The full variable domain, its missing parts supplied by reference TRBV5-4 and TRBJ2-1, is ETGVTQSPTHLIKTRGQQVTLRCSSQSGHNTVSWYQQALGQGPQFIFQYYREEENGRGNFPPRFSGLQFPNYSSELNVNALELDDSALYLCASSLSSGGQYNEQFFGPGTRLTVL.

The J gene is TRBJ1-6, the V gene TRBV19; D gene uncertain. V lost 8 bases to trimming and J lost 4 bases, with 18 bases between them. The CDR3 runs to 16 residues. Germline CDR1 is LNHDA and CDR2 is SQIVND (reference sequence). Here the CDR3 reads CASADFWEQYNSPLHF. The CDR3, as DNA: TGTGCCAGTGCCGACTTCTGGGAGCAGTATAATTCACCCCTCCACTTT.

The chain's CDR3 is CASSPSEKANTGELFF. The CDR3 DNA follows: TGTGCCAGCTCACCAAGCGAAAAGGCTAACACCGGGGAGCTGTTTTTT. J is TRBJ2-2 and V is TRBV18; D unclear. Trimming removed 2 bases at V and 2 bases at J, with 12 bases between. CDR1 is KGHSH and CDR2 is LQKENI in the germline V gene. This CDR3 has 16 amino acids.

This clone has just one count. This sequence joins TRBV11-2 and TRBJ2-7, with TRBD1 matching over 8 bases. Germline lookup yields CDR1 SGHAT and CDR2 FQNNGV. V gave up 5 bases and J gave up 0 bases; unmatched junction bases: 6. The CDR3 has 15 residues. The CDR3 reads CASSIGQGLSYEQYF. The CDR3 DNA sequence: TGTGCCAGCAGCATCGGACAGGGTCTCTCCTACGAGCAGTACTTC.

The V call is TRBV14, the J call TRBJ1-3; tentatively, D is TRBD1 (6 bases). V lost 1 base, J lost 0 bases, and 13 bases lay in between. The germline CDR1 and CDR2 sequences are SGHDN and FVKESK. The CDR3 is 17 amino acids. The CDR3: CASSQAPGQTSGNTIYF. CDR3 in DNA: TGTGCCAGCAGCCAAGCCCCCGGACAGACCTCTGGAAACACCATATATTTT.

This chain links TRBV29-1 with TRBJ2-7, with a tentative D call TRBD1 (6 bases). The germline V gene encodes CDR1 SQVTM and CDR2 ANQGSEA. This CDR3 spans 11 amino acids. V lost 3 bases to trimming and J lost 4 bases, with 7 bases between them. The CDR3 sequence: CSVERGYEQYF. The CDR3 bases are TGCAGCGTTGAGAGGGGGTACGAGCAGTACTTC.

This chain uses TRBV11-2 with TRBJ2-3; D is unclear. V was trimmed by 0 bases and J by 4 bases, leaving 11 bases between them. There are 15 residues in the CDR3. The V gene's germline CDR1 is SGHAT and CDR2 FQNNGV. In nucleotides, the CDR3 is TGTGCCAGCAGCTTAGATATTGGGCCTGCAGATACGCAGTATTTT. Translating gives CASSLDIGPADTQYF.

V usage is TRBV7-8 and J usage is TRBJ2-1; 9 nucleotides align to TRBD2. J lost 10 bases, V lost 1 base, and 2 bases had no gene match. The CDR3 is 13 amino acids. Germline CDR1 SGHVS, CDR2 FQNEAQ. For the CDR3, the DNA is TGTGCCAGCAGCTTAGGCGGGGGGGACGAGCAGTTCTTC. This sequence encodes CASSLGGGDEQFF.

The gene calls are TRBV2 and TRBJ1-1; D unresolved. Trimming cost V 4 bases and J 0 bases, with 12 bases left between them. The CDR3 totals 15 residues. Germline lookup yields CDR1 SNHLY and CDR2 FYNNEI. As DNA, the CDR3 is TGTGCCAGCAGTGCTGAGGAAAACATGAACACTGAAGCTTTCTTT. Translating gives CASSAEENMNTEAFF.

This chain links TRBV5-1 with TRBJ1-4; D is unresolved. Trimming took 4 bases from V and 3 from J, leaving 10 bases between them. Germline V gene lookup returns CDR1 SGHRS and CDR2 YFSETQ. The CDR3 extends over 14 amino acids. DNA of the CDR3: TGCGCCAGCAGCCCTCTACGGTCTAATGAAAAACTGTTTTTT. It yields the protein CASSPLRSNEKLFF.

DNA of the CDR3: TGCGCCAGCCCCCTAGGTCGACAGGGAGGACGGGAGACCCAGTACTTC. Translation: CASPLGRQGGRETQYF. The V and J genes are TRBV10-1 and TRBJ2-5, with a possible D match to TRBD1 (7 bases). From germline, CDR1 is WNHNN and CDR2 SYGVQD (reference sequence). The CDR3 totals 16 residues. The ends were cut back, 8 bases at V and 5 bases at J, with 24 bases in the middle.

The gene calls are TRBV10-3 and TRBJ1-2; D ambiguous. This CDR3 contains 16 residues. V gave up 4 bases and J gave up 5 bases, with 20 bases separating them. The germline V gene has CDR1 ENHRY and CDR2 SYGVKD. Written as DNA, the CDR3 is TGTGCCATCAGTGGTGGGCCTATTGCCGCGGGATATGGCTACACCTTC. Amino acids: CAISGGPIAAGYGYTF.

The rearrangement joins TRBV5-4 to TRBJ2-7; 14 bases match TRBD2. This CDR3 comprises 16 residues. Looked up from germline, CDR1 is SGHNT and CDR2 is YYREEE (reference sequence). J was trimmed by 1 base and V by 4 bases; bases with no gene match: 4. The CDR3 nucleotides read TGTGCCAGCAGCGTAGGACTAGCGGGGGGTTCCTACGAGCAGTACTTC. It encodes CASSVGLAGGSYEQYF.

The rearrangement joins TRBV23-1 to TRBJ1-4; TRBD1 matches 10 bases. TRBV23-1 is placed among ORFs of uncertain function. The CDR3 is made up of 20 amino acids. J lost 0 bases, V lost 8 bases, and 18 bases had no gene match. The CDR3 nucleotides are TGCGCCAGCGGGTCATGTCCGGGACAGGGGCCCACTGCAACTAATGAAAAACTGTTTTTT. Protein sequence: CASGSCPGQGPTATNEKLFF.